This is a list of T cell receptor beta chains from one sample in a study of blood T cell repertoires in COVID-19. Sequenced by immunoSEQ multiplex PCR; TCRdb stores in-frame clones only, minus some. The table lists approximately 240,000 clones, around 83% of them singletons. The material sequenced was PBMCs or T cells enriched from blood (not recorded which). Receptors were obtained from a woman in her 40s with acute COVID-19. Both conserved end residues are part of each CDR3. Each record gives: CDR3 protein, CDR3 DNA, V gene, D gene, clone size, J gene. A D gene is named only where the DNA matches it firmly. The size field is filled for only some rows; it gives once, few, many or a size class.

CDR3aa: CTSSPGLAGSSYNEQFF; CDR3nt: TGCACCAGCAGTCCTGGACTAGCGGGGAGCTCCTACAATGAGCAGTTCTTC; v_gene: TRBV1; d_gene: NA; abundance: NA; j_gene: TRBJ2-1
CDR3aa: CASSEPPAPLHF; CDR3nt: TGTGCCAGCAGTGAACCCCCAGCACCCCTCCACTTT; v_gene: TRBV2; d_gene: NA; abundance: NA; j_gene: TRBJ1-6
CDR3aa: CASRYSNQPQHF; CDR3nt: TGTGCCAGCCGGTATAGCAATCAGCCCCAGCATTTT; v_gene: TRBV12-3/TRBV12-4; d_gene: NA; abundance: NA; j_gene: TRBJ1-5
CDR3aa: CASSLTGTGGNIQYF; CDR3nt: TGTGCCAGCAGTCTTACCGGGACAGGGGGGAACATTCAGTACTTC; v_gene: TRBV27; d_gene: TRBD1; abundance: NA; j_gene: TRBJ2-4
CDR3aa: CASSAYDTDTQYF; CDR3nt: TGTGCCAGTAGTGCCTACGACACAGATACGCAGTATTTT; v_gene: TRBV19; d_gene: NA; abundance: once; j_gene: TRBJ2-3
CDR3aa: CASSVWTGGNSPLHF; CDR3nt: TGTGCCAGCAGTGTGTGGACAGGGGGGAATTCACCCCTCCACTTT; v_gene: TRBV28; d_gene: TRBD1; abundance: NA; j_gene: TRBJ1-6
CDR3aa: CASSVTGDVYSPLHF; CDR3nt: TGTGCCAGCAGCGTAACAGGGGACGTTTATTCACCCCTCCACTTT; v_gene: TRBV9; d_gene: TRBD1; abundance: few; j_gene: TRBJ1-6
CDR3aa: CATSKIQGAGNTIYF; CDR3nt: TGTGCCACCAGCAAGATACAAGGGGCTGGAAACACCATATATTTT; v_gene: TRBV15; d_gene: NA; abundance: few; j_gene: TRBJ1-3
CDR3aa: CASSPQSFSGGYTF; CDR3nt: TGTGCCAGCAGCCCCCAGAGCTTTTCAGGGGGCTACACCTTC; v_gene: TRBV27; d_gene: NA; abundance: NA; j_gene: TRBJ1-2
CDR3aa: CASSQGRAETQYF; CDR3nt: TGTGCCAGCAGCCAAGGCAGGGCCGAGACCCAGTACTTC; v_gene: TRBV3-1/TRBV3-2; d_gene: NA; abundance: NA; j_gene: TRBJ2-5
CDR3aa: CASSLDSQETQYF; CDR3nt: TGTGCCAGCAGCTTGGACAGCCAAGAGACCCAGTACTTC; v_gene: TRBV5-8; d_gene: NA; abundance: few; j_gene: TRBJ2-5
CDR3aa: CASSLDTLMEEQYF; CDR3nt: TGCGCCAGCAGCTTGGACACCCTCATGGAGGAGCAGTACTTC; v_gene: TRBV5-1; d_gene: NA; abundance: NA; j_gene: TRBJ2-7
CDR3aa: CASTGPQGYEQYF; CDR3nt: TGTGCCTCGACCGGGCCTCAGGGCTACGAGCAGTACTTC; v_gene: TRBV10-3; d_gene: NA; abundance: NA; j_gene: TRBJ2-7
CDR3aa: CASSPRTGGNTEAFF; CDR3nt: TGTGCCAGCAGCCCGCGGACAGGGGGAAACACTGAAGCTTTCTTT; v_gene: TRBV3-1/TRBV3-2; d_gene: TRBD1; abundance: NA; j_gene: TRBJ1-1
CDR3aa: CASSVGQGSGNTIYF; CDR3nt: TGTGCCAGCAGCGTGGGACAGGGCTCTGGAAACACCATATATTTT; v_gene: TRBV9; d_gene: TRBD1; abundance: NA; j_gene: TRBJ1-3
CDR3aa: CASSSRGSGGSLGSPLHF; CDR3nt: TGTGCCAGCAGCTCCCGAGGTAGTGGGGGCTCGTTGGGTTCACCCCTCCACTTT; v_gene: TRBV7-2; d_gene: NA; abundance: once; j_gene: TRBJ1-6
CDR3aa: CASSSPRDNSGNTIYF; CDR3nt: TGTGCCAGCAGCTCCCCTCGGGACAACTCTGGAAACACCATATATTTT; v_gene: TRBV7-6; d_gene: NA; abundance: NA; j_gene: TRBJ1-3
CDR3aa: CATSRETSYNEQFF; CDR3nt: TGTGCCACCAGCAGAGAGACATCCTACAATGAGCAGTTCTTC; v_gene: TRBV15; d_gene: NA; abundance: few; j_gene: TRBJ2-1
CDR3aa: CASSNGPPGAETQYF; CDR3nt: TGCGCCAGCAGCAACGGCCCCCCGGGAGCAGAGACCCAGTACTTC; v_gene: TRBV5-1; d_gene: NA; abundance: NA; j_gene: TRBJ2-5
CDR3aa: CASSLGASGYTF; CDR3nt: TGTGCCAGTAGTCTGGGGGCATCGGGCTACACCTTC; v_gene: TRBV19; d_gene: NA; abundance: once; j_gene: TRBJ1-2
CDR3aa: CASSLVLAGVGNEQFF; CDR3nt: TGTGCCAGCAGCTTGGTCTTAGCGGGAGTAGGGAATGAGCAGTTCTTC; v_gene: TRBV5-5; d_gene: TRBD2; abundance: NA; j_gene: TRBJ2-1
CDR3aa: CAWTQVGGLDSPLHF; CDR3nt: TGTGCCTGGACGCAGGTAGGGGGCCTCGATTCACCCCTCCACTTT; v_gene: TRBV30; d_gene: TRBD1; abundance: NA; j_gene: TRBJ1-6
CDR3aa: CASSPLGGELFF; CDR3nt: TGCGCCAGCAGTCCTCTAGGCGGGGAGCTGTTTTTT; v_gene: TRBV23-1; d_gene: NA; abundance: NA; j_gene: TRBJ2-2
CDR3aa: CATSDPGGGTYEQYF; CDR3nt: TGTGCCACCAGTGACCCGGGGGGAGGGACCTACGAGCAGTACTTC; v_gene: TRBV24-1; d_gene: TRBD2; abundance: NA; j_gene: TRBJ2-7
CDR3aa: CASSLGSGRETQYF; CDR3nt: TGCGCCAGCAGCTTGGGGTCAGGGCGAGAGACCCAGTACTTC; v_gene: TRBV5-1; d_gene: NA; abundance: few; j_gene: TRBJ2-5
CDR3aa: CASSQNGQGASYEQYF; CDR3nt: TGCGCCAGCAGCCAAAATGGACAGGGGGCCTCCTACGAGCAGTACTTC; v_gene: TRBV4-3; d_gene: TRBD1; abundance: NA; j_gene: TRBJ2-7
CDR3aa: CSASSGTAISGANVLTF; CDR3nt: TGCAGTGCTAGTTCGGGGACAGCCATCTCTGGGGCCAACGTCCTGACTTTC; v_gene: TRBV20-1; d_gene: TRBD1; abundance: NA; j_gene: TRBJ2-6
CDR3aa: CASSIGQGNQPQHF; CDR3nt: TGTGCCAGCAGCATAGGTCAGGGCAATCAGCCCCAGCATTTT; v_gene: TRBV27; d_gene: NA; abundance: NA; j_gene: TRBJ1-5
CDR3aa: CASSEGTGNGYTF; CDR3nt: TGTGCCAGCAGCGAAGGGACAGGGAATGGCTACACCTTC; v_gene: TRBV28; d_gene: TRBD1; abundance: NA; j_gene: TRBJ1-2
CDR3aa: CASSLARGGGMDEQYF; CDR3nt: TGCGCCAGCAGCTTGGCCCGGGGCGGGGGAATGGACGAGCAGTACTTC; v_gene: TRBV5-1; d_gene: TRBD2; abundance: NA; j_gene: TRBJ2-7
CDR3aa: CASSQDQGNTIYF; CDR3nt: TGTGCCAGCAGCCAAGATCAAGGAAACACCATATATTTT; v_gene: TRBV3-1/TRBV3-2; d_gene: NA; abundance: few; j_gene: TRBJ1-3
CDR3aa: CASLDRTSGNTIYF; CDR3nt: TGCGCCAGTCTTGACAGAACCTCTGGAAACACCATATATTTT; v_gene: TRBV10-2; d_gene: NA; abundance: once; j_gene: TRBJ1-3
CDR3aa: CASSQDPTAVYGYTF; CDR3nt: TGCGCCAGCAGCCAAGATCCGACAGCCGTTTATGGCTACACCTTC; v_gene: TRBV4-3; d_gene: NA; abundance: few; j_gene: TRBJ1-2